The 20 T cell receptor beta chains reported below all come from one sample, sequenced in a study of blood T cell repertoires in COVID-19. The table came from immunoSEQ multiplex PCR; TCRdb's copy has only in-frame clones and leaves some out. The table has around 100,000 clones, 75% to 90% seen once; the top ten hold about 32%. Sequencing was performed on peripheral blood. These receptors originate from a woman aged 80 or older with acute or convalescent COVID-19.

The V call is TRBV7-3, the J call TRBJ2-3, with 7 positions matching TRBD2. V was pared by 5 bases and J by 4 bases, with 9 bases of the junction left unmatched. The CDR3 has 15 amino acids. From germline, CDR1 is SGHTA and CDR2 FQGTGA. CDR3 sequence: CASSRAGSLADTQYF. CDR3 bases: TGTGCCAGCAGCAGAGCGGGGTCCCTAGCAGATACGCAGTATTTT.

The CDR3 spells CAWSRTGVREKLFF. The CDR3 nucleotides are TGTGCCTGGAGTCGGACAGGGGTACGGGAAAAACTGTTTTTT. This rearrangement joins TRBV30 to TRBJ1-4; 9 bases align to TRBD1. Germline V gene data show CDR1 as GTSNPN and CDR2 as SVGIG (reference sequence). CDR3 size: 14 residues. The J segment lost 8 bases and the V segment lost 2 bases, leaving 6 bases of the junction unmatched.

The chain carries TRBV3-1 (or the pseudogene TRBV3-2) and TRBJ2-3; TRBD2 agrees at 13 bases. CDR3 size: 16 residues. Germline V gives CDR1 LGHDT, CDR2 YNNKEL (reference sequence). V lost 2 bases, J lost 5 bases, and 4 bases stayed unmatched. The CDR3 DNA follows: TGTGCCAGCAGCCAAATGACTAGCGGGGGGTTAGATACGCAGTATTTT. Amino acid sequence: CASSQMTSGGLDTQYF.

This clone was seen just once. The chain has TRBV27 and TRBJ2-2; tentatively, D is TRBD2 (5 bases). This CDR3 region has 17 residues. Germline loops: CDR1 MNHEY, CDR2 SMNVEV (reference sequence). Trimming pared 3 bases from V and 5 bases from J, leaving 19 bases between. The CDR3 spells CASSFLLAPGGTGELFF. In DNA, the CDR3 is TGTGCCAGCAGTTTTCTCCTAGCCCCTGGCGGGACCGGGGAGCTGTTTTTT.

The chain has TRBV29-1 and TRBJ1-1; D gene uncertain. Germline lookup yields CDR1 SQVTM and CDR2 ANQGSEA. The germline V and J ends were trimmed by 6 bases and 5 bases, with 7 bases remaining between them. The CDR3 length is 10 residues. The CDR3 DNA reads TGCAGCGTGAGGGAGACTGAAGCTTTCTTT. Protein product: CSVRETEAFF.

V and J are TRBV18 and TRBJ1-2, with unresolved D. Trimming took 2 bases from V and 0 from J, leaving 7 bases between them. The CDR3 contains 14 residues. Germline loops: CDR1 KGHSH, CDR2 LQKENI. In DNA, the CDR3 is TGTGCCAGCTCACCAGGAACAGCTAACTATGGCTACACCTTC. Residues: CASSPGTANYGYTF. The full variable domain, rest sourced from reference TRBV18 and TRBJ1-2, is NAGVMQNPRHLVRRRGQEARLRCSPMKGHSHVYWYRQLPEEGLKFMVYLQKENIIDESGMPKERFSAEFPKEGPSILRIQQVVRGDSAAYFCASSPGTANYGYTFGSGTRLTVV.

The chain employs TRBV6-5 and TRBJ2-5, with TRBD2 as a possible D gene (5 bases). V dropped 5 bases and J dropped 8 bases, with 12 bases sitting between them. The CDR3 sequence is 12 residues long. From germline, CDR1 is MNHEY and CDR2 SVGAGI. DNA of the CDR3: TGTGCCAGCAGTACACCGGGGTTAACCCAGTACTTC. The encoded protein is CASSTPGLTQYF.

This clone was found once. The chain employs TRBV20-1 and TRBJ1-1; a weak D match, TRBD1 (5 bases). V was shortened by 5 bases and J by 7 bases, with 11 bases between the two germline ends. The CDR3 sequence is 11 residues long. Germline CDR1 reads DFQATT; CDR2 reads SNEGSKA (reference sequence). CDR3: CSAPPGIEAFF. CDR3 in DNA: TGCAGTGCTCCCCCAGGGATTGAAGCTTTCTTT.

The chain has TRBV11-1 and TRBJ2-7, with TRBD2 matching 9 bases. The CDR3 consists of 13 residues. With 5 bases clipped from V and 5 bases from J, the junction kept 4 bases outside the gene matches. CDR1 SGHAT and CDR2 FQDESV come from the germline V gene (reference sequence). The CDR3 DNA is TGTGCCAGCAGCCCCCGGACTAGCGACGAGCAGTACTTC. Its translation: CASSPRTSDEQYF.

V and J are TRBV3-1 (or the pseudogene TRBV3-2) and TRBJ2-3; no reliable D call. V was pared by 0 bases and J by 3 bases, with 7 bases between. Germline V gene data show CDR1 as LGHDT and CDR2 as YNNKEL (reference sequence). The CDR3 length is 14 residues. The CDR3 reads CASSQDWATDTQYF. The CDR3 nucleotides read TGTGCCAGCAGCCAAGATTGGGCGACAGATACGCAGTATTTT.

This chain uses TRBV19 with TRBJ2-1; D possibly corresponds to TRBD1 (6 bases). The V and J ends lost 3 bases and 6 bases respectively, with 21 bases between them. The germline V gene has CDR1 LNHDA and CDR2 SQIVND (reference sequence). The CDR3 sequence is 17 residues long. CDR3 sequence reads: CASSMYQGMTGRNEQFF. The CDR3 DNA reads TGTGCCAGTAGTATGTATCAGGGGATGACGGGACGCAATGAGCAGTTCTTC. Drawing the rest from reference TRBV19 and TRBJ2-1, the complete variable domain is DGGITQSPKYLFRKEGQNVTLSCEQNLNHDAMYWYRQDPGQGLRLIYYSQIVNDFQKGDIAEGYSVSREKKESFPLTVTSAQKNPTAFYLCASSMYQGMTGRNEQFFGPGTRLTVL.

The chain uses TRBV2 and TRBJ2-7, with 9 nucleotides matching TRBD1. Unmatched junction bases numbered 7, after V lost 4 bases and J lost 0 bases. Germline V gene data show CDR1 as SNHLY and CDR2 as FYNNEI. The CDR3 runs to 16 residues. The CDR3 DNA follows: TGTGCCAGCAGTGGAAACCGGGACAGGGACTCCTACGAGCAGTACTTC. Translation: CASSGNRDRDSYEQYF.

J is TRBJ2-2 and V is TRBV10-3, with 9 nucleotides matching TRBD1. Trimming cost V 2 bases and J 6 bases; bases outside gene matches: 4. Germline CDR1 ENHRY, CDR2 SYGVKD. CDR3 length: 15 amino acids. This chain's CDR3 is CAISEPTGGSGELFF. The CDR3 DNA sequence: TGTGCCATCAGTGAGCCCACAGGGGGCTCCGGGGAGCTGTTTTTT.

The rearrangement links TRBV2 to TRBJ2-6, with unresolved D. Trimming stripped 3 bases from V and 4 bases from J, with 16 bases between. Per the germline V gene, CDR1 is SNHLY and CDR2 is FYNNEI. The CDR3 loop spans 17 amino acids. This CDR3 reads CASSEEQARRGANVLTF. The CDR3 region has the DNA TGTGCCAGCAGTGAGGAACAAGCGCGGAGAGGGGCCAACGTCCTGACTTTC.

This clone appeared a single time. The chain has TRBV19 and TRBJ2-7; D gene ambiguous. The CDR3 covers 14 residues. Trimming removed 5 bases at V and 1 base at J, with 12 bases between. Germline V gene data show CDR1 as LNHDA and CDR2 as SQIVND (reference sequence). This chain's CDR3 is CASSRTLGSYEQYF. The CDR3, as DNA: TGTGCCAGTAGTCGCACCCTCGGGTCCTACGAGCAGTACTTC.

The chain has TRBV2 and TRBJ2-1; TRBD1 aligns across 8 bases. The V and J ends lost 6 bases and 2 bases, in that order; junction bases with no gene match: 3. Germline loops: CDR1 SNHLY, CDR2 FYNNEI. The CDR3 contains 14 residues. The CDR3: CASRTGATYNEQFF. CDR3 DNA: TGTGCCAGCAGGACAGGGGCAACCTACAATGAGCAGTTCTTC.

The CDR3 region has the DNA TGTGCCAGCAGCTCCAGACAGGGGGCGCGCACTGAAGCTTTCTTT. Translating it yields CASSSRQGARTEAFF. The genes are TRBV7-2 and TRBJ1-1; TRBD1 matches 10 bases. Unmatched junction bases numbered 6, after V lost 4 bases and J lost 4 bases. CDR3 length equals 15 residues. CDR1 is SGHTA and CDR2 is FQGNSA in the germline V gene.

The chain recombines TRBV6-5 with TRBJ1-1; maybe TRBD1 (5 bases). The CDR3 runs 14 residues. Trimming cost V 7 bases and J 3 bases, with 15 bases left between them. Per germline, CDR1 MNHEY and CDR2 SVGAGI. This CDR3 is CASNVWGGDTEAFF. The CDR3 nucleotides read TGTGCCAGCAATGTGTGGGGGGGGGACACTGAAGCTTTCTTT.

The genes are TRBV2 and TRBJ1-4; the D gene is possibly TRBD1 (5 bases). Trimming removed 4 bases at V and 6 bases at J, with 9 bases between. Germline V CDR1 and CDR2: SNHLY, FYNNEI. CDR3 length equals 13 residues. CDR3 in amino acids: CASSAGWDEKLFF. The CDR3 region has the DNA TGTGCCAGCAGTGCAGGGTGGGATGAAAAACTGTTTTTT.

This chain links TRBV20-1 with TRBJ2-3; the D is unclear. The V and J ends lost 3 bases and 5 bases respectively, with 3 bases between them. Looked up from germline, CDR1 is DFQATT and CDR2 is SNEGSKA (reference sequence). The CDR3 consists of 10 residues. CDR3 sequence reads: CSASQDTQYF. CDR3 sequence (DNA): TGCAGTGCTAGTCAAGATACGCAGTATTTT.